The TCR beta chain under discussion was sequenced for a study of shared clonotypes between healthy human individuals. Regarding the study as a whole: Naive CD4 clonotypes overlapped across several donors at about 5.3%.

With 0 bases removed from V and 5 bases from J, the gap between germline ends came to 5 bases. The CDR3 is 12 amino acids. CDR1 is SGHNT, CDR2 YYREEE, per germline (reference sequence). The naive CD8 fraction comprised CD45RO-negative cells positively selected for CCR7 and excluded terminally differentiated effector memory CD45RA+ cells. Adult donors, all healthy and HIV-negative, had no recent acute infections or vaccinations. Everyone who donated was a Caucasian adult who lived in Nashville, Tennessee. The assay ran at deep level. Sequenced by immunoSEQ multiplex PCR; TCRdb stores in-frame clones only, minus some. The data contain roughly 590,000 clones, 95% to 96% of them singletons. As to this clone: Its antigen is currently unknown.

The gene calls are TRBV5-4 and TRBJ1-2; no clear D. The specimen was naive CD8+ T cells sorted from blood. The sequence came from a woman aged 30 to 39 in good health. The CDR3 is CASSLGGYGYTF. The CDR3 DNA reads TGTGCCAGCAGCTTGGGGGGATATGGCTACACCTTC.